A single sample gave rise to the 8 T cell receptor beta chains below, sequenced in a study of blood T cell repertoires in COVID-19. Data came from immunoSEQ multiplex PCR; TCRdb stores just in-frame clones and leaves some out. The data show a few hundred thousand clones, approximately 90% seen once. The source material was PBMCs or T cells enriched from blood (not recorded which). Source of these receptors: a woman aged 50 to 60 who had recovered from COVID-19.

The rearrangement joins TRBV15 to TRBJ1-6, with a possible D match to TRBD1 (5 bases). Trimming shortened V by 3 bases and J by 0 bases, and 12 bases separated the two germline ends. In germline, CDR1 is LNHNV, CDR2 YYDKDF (reference sequence). The CDR3 is 17 amino acids. The CDR3 is CATSRDLGGSYNSPLHF. CDR3 DNA sequence: TGTGCCACCAGCAGGGATCTGGGGGGCTCCTATAATTCACCCCTCCACTTT.

This chain joins TRBV9 and TRBJ2-5; D uncertain. There are 12 residues in the CDR3. CDR1 SGDLS and CDR2 YYNGEE come from the germline V gene. The germline V and J ends were trimmed by 3 bases and 5 bases, with 8 bases remaining between them. CDR3 sequence reads: CASSASGETQYF. The CDR3 nucleotides read TGTGCCAGCAGCGCTAGTGGCGAGACCCAGTACTTC.

This clone was counted once. The chain recombines TRBV4-1 with TRBJ2-1; possibly TRBD2 for D (6 bases). Deletions cut 0 bases from V and 0 bases from J, with 18 bases between. The CDR3 sequence is 19 residues long. Germline CDR1 MGHRA, CDR2 YSYEKL. The CDR3 loop reads CASSQDKGRGSSSYNEQFF. The CDR3, as DNA: TGCGCCAGCAGCCAAGATAAGGGACGGGGGTCGAGCTCCTACAATGAGCAGTTCTTC.

The rearrangement uses TRBV5-1 and TRBJ2-7; 8 nucleotides agree with TRBD1. This CDR3 is 14 amino acids long. V was pared by 3 bases and J by 2 bases, with 4 bases of the junction left unmatched. The germline gives CDR1 SGHRS, CDR2 YFSETQ. The CDR3 nucleotides read TGCGCCAGCAGCTGGACAGGGCAAGCCTACGAGCAGTACTTC. Protein sequence: CASSWTGQAYEQYF.

This chain links TRBV7-8 with TRBJ1-1, with D uncertain. Trimming took 6 bases from V and 4 from J, leaving 15 bases between them. CDR3 length equals 14 residues. Germline lookup yields CDR1 SGHVS and CDR2 FQNEAQ. The CDR3 here is CASRAGGRSTEAFF. The CDR3 DNA follows: TGTGCCAGCAGGGCGGGAGGGCGGAGCACTGAAGCTTTCTTT.

The V call is TRBV11-1, the J call TRBJ1-1, with 8 bases identical to TRBD1. The CDR3 has 15 residues. Germline V gives CDR1 SGHAT, CDR2 FQDESV (reference sequence). The V segment lost 4 bases and the J segment 7 bases; nucleotides outside the gene matches: 11. The CDR3 sequence: CASSSPGTGAYEAFF. In nucleotides, the CDR3 is TGTGCCAGCAGCTCCCCCGGGACAGGCGCCTATGAAGCTTTCTTT. Using reference TRBV11-1 and TRBJ1-1 for the parts outside the CDR3, the full variable domain is EAEVAQSPRYKITEKSQAVAFWCDPISGHATLYWYRQILGQGPELLVQFQDESVVDDSQLPKDRFSAERLKGVDSTLKIQPAELGDSAMYLCASSSPGTGAYEAFFGQGTRLTVV.

J is TRBJ1-2 and V is TRBV6-5; 7 bases align to TRBD1. The CDR3 contains 15 residues. With 4 bases clipped from V and 0 bases from J, the junction kept 5 bases outside the gene matches. Germline CDR1 MNHEY, CDR2 SVGAGI. The chain's CDR3 is CASSSGTAANYGYTF. The CDR3 region has the DNA TGTGCCAGCAGTTCCGGGACAGCCGCTAACTATGGCTACACCTTC.

The CDR3 loop reads CASSPGSGGSTGELFF. The CDR3 region has the DNA TGTGCCAGCAGCCCGGGGTCAGGGGGCAGCACCGGGGAGCTGTTTTTT. This rearrangement joins TRBV11-2 to TRBJ2-2, with 8 bases identical to TRBD1. Germline assignment: CDR1 SGHAT and CDR2 FQNNGV. The CDR3 totals 16 residues. V shed 5 bases, J shed 4 bases, and the junction held 9 bases outside the gene matches.